Given below is one TCR beta chain in context. The antigen remains undetermined. The table came from immunoSEQ multiplex PCR; TCRdb's copy has only in-frame clones and leaves some out. Here the sample spans around 30,000 clones, roughly 90% being singletons. The entry originates in a study of T cells in localized non-small cell lung cancer. Study results and limitations: The study found T cell clonality highest in uninvolved adjacent lung, above tumor.

This CDR3 has 13 amino acids. V gave up 10 bases and J gave up 0 bases, with 10 bases separating them. Per germline, CDR1 SEHNR and CDR2 FQNEAQ (reference sequence). The sample consisted of peripheral blood mononuclear cells, taken before any cancer treatment. The clonotype comes from a woman between 35 and 75 years old with stage III lung adenocarcinoma. The chain links TRBV7-9 to TRBJ2-1, with D possibly TRBD2 on 6 matching bases. For the CDR3, the DNA is TGTGCCACTGGGACTGGCTCCTACAATGAGCAGTTCTTC. Translated: CATGTGSYNEQFF. Drawing the rest from reference TRBV7-9 and TRBJ2-1, the complete variable domain is DTGVSQNPRHKITKRGQNVTFRCDPISEHNRLYWYRQTLGQGPEFLTYFQNEAQLEKSRLLSDRFSAERPKGSFSTLEIQRTEQGDSAMYLCATGTGSYNEQFFGPGTRLTVL.